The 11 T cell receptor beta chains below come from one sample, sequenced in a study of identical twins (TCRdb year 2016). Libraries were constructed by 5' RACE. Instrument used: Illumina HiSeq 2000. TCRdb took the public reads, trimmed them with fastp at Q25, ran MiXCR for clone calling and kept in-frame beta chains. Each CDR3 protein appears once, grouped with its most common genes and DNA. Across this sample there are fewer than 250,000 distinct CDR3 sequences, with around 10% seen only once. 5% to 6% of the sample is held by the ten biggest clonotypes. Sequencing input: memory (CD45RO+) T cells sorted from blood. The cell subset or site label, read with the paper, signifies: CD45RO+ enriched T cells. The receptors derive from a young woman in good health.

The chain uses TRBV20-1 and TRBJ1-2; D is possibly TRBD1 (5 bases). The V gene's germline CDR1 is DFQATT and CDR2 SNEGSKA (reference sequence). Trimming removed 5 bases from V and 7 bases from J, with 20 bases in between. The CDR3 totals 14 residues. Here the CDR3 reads CSAQTRGAAGGYTF. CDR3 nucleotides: TGCAGTGCTCAAACCCGAGGGGCCGCGGGTGGCTACACCTTC.

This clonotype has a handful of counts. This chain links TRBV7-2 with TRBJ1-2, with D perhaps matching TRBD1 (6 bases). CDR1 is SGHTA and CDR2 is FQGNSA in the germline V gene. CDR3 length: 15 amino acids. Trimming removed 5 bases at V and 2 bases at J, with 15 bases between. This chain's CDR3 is CASSQHGGPNYGYTF. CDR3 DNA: TGTGCCAGCAGCCAACACGGGGGGCCGAACTATGGCTACACCTTC.

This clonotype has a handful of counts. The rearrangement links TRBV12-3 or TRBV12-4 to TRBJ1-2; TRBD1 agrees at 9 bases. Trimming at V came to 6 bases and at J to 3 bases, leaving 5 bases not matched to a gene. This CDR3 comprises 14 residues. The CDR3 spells CASRLQGADYGYTF. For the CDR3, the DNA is TGTGCCAGCAGGCTACAGGGGGCGGACTATGGCTACACCTTC.

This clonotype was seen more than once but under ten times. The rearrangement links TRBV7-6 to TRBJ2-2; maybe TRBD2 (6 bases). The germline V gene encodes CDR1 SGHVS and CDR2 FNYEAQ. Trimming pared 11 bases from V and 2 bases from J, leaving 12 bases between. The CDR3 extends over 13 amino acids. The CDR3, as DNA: TGTGCCTCTGGGAGGCCTAACACCGGGGAGCTGTTTTTT. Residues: CASGRPNTGELFF.

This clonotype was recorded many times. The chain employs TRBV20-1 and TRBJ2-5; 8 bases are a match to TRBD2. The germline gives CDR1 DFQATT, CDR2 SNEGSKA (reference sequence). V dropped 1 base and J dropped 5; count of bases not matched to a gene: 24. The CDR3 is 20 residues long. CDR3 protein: CSARGRFRLAGTFKAETQYF. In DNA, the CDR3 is TGCAGTGCTAGAGGAAGATTCCGGCTAGCGGGCACCTTCAAGGCGGAGACCCAGTACTTC.

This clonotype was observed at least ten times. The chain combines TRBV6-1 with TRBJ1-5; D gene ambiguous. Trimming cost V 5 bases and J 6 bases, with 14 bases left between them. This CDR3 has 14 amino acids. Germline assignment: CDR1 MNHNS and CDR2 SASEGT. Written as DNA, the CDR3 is TGTGCCAGCAGTCCCCGACGGGAGAGTCAGCCCCAGCATTTT. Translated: CASSPRRESQPQHF.

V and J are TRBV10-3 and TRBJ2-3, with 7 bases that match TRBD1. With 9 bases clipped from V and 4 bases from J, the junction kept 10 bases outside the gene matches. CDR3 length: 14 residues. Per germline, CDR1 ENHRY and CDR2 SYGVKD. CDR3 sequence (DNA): TGTGCCATAACCTCCGGGACAGTGGCAGATACGCAGTATTTT. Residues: CAITSGTVADTQYF.

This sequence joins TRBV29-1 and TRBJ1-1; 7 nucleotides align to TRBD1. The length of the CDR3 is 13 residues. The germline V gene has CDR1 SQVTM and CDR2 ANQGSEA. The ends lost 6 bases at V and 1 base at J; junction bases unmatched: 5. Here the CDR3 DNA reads TGCAGCGTGAACAACAGGGGGAACACTGAAGCTTTCTTT. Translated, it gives CSVNNRGNTEAFF.

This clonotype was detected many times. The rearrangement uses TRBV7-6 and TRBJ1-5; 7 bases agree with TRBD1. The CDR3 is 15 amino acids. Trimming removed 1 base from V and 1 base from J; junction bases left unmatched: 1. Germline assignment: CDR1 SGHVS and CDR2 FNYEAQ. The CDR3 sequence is CASSLGQGSNQPQHF. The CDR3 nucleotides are TGTGCCAGCAGCTTAGGACAGGGAAGCAATCAGCCCCAGCATTTT.

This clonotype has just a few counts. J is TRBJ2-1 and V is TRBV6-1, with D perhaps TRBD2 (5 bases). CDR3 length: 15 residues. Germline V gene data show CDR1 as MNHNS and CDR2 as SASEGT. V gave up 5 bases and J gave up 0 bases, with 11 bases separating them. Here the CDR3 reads CASSRTGSSYNEQFF. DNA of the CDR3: TGTGCCAGCAGTCGGACGGGGAGCTCCTACAATGAGCAGTTCTTC.

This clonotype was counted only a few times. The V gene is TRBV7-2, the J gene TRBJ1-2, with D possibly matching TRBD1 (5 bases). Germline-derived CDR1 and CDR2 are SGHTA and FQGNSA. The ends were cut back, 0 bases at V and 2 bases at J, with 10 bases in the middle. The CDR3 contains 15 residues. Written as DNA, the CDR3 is TGTGCCAGCAGCTTAGCAGCGGGGGAAAACTATGGCTACACCTTC. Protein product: CASSLAAGENYGYTF.